One and the same sample provided the 21 T cell receptor beta chains below, sequenced in a study of CD8 T cells in Susac syndrome. The authors reverse transcribed roughly 0.5 to 1 ug RNA with random hexamers. TCRdb re-analysed the immunoSEQ multiplex PCR reads in MiXCR, keeping a single row per CDR3 protein. The data contain about 300,000 distinct CDR3 sequences, about 91% of them singletons. What was sequenced was CD8+ T cells from PBMCs. The receptors were sampled from a human donor with multiple sclerosis.

The chain couples TRBV12-3 or TRBV12-4 to TRBJ2-1; 7 positions agree with TRBD1. There are 16 residues in the CDR3. The V and J ends lost 5 bases and 4 bases, in that order; junction bases with no gene match: 11. The CDR3 nucleotides are TGTGCCAGCAGTCCCGATTATATGACAGGGTACAATGAGCAGTTCTTC. This sequence encodes CASSPDYMTGYNEQFF.

This sequence joins TRBV20-1 and TRBJ1-6; tentatively, D is TRBD1 (5 bases). Germline-derived CDR1 and CDR2 are DFQATT and SNEGSKA (reference sequence). The V gene lost 4 bases and the J gene lost 9 bases, with 16 bases spanning the gap. The CDR3 sequence is 14 residues long. CDR3 protein: CSATGGEDTSPLHF. CDR3 sequence (DNA): TGCAGTGCTACGGGGGGGGAGGATACTTCACCCCTCCACTTT.

CDR3: CSVDTPGGEQFF. The CDR3 DNA sequence: TGCAGCGTTGACACACCAGGTGGTGAGCAGTTCTTC. The chain uses TRBV29-1 and TRBJ2-1; no clear D gene. Deletions cut 3 bases from V and 9 bases from J, with 12 bases between. CDR3 size: 12 residues. The germline V gene has CDR1 SQVTM and CDR2 ANQGSEA.

The genes are TRBV6-5 and TRBJ2-2; 11 bases match TRBD2. The V and J ends lost 0 bases and 8 bases, in that order; junction bases with no gene match: 14. The CDR3 sequence is 19 residues long. Germline CDR1 reads MNHEY; CDR2 reads SVGAGI. In nucleotides, the CDR3 is TGTGCCAGCAGTTACTCGTTCGTAGCGGGAGGGCCTACTCCGGGGGAGCTGTTTTTT. It codes for CASSYSFVAGGPTPGELFF.

The chain employs TRBV7-3 and TRBJ2-2; 8 bases are shared with TRBD1. Germline V gives CDR1 SGHTA, CDR2 FQGTGA. The CDR3 has 15 residues. With V trimmed by 5 bases and J by 6 bases, 8 bases remained unmatched. The CDR3 nucleotides are TGTGCCAGCAGCAAATCGGACAGGGAAGCCGGGGAGCTGTTTTTT. Its translation is CASSKSDREAGELFF. The full variable domain, in which reference TRBV7-3 and TRBJ2-2 provide the parts outside the CDR3, is GAGVSQTPSNKVTEKGKYVELRCDPISGHTALYWYRQSLGQGPEFLIYFQGTGAADDSGLPNDRFFAVRPEGSVSTLKIQRTERGDSAVYLCASSKSDREAGELFFGEGSRLTVL.

The chain has TRBV7-2 and TRBJ2-1; tentative D call: TRBD1 (6 bases). V was pared by 4 bases and J by 7 bases, with 14 bases between. The CDR3 contains 14 residues. Germline values: CDR1 SGHTA, CDR2 FQGNSA. This chain's CDR3 is CASSCGCQGNEQFF. CDR3 nucleotide sequence: TGTGCCAGCAGCTGCGGGTGCCAGGGGAATGAGCAGTTCTTC.

The rearrangement joins TRBV4-3 to TRBJ1-4; 12 nucleotides match TRBD1. Germline CDR1 LGHNA, CDR2 YSLEER. The CDR3 spans 17 residues. J gave up 8 bases and V 0 bases, and 7 bases lay outside the gene matches. CDR3 bases: TGCGCCAGCAGCCAAGAAGTTTCCGGGACAGGGGGCGAAAAACTGTTTTTT. Residues: CASSQEVSGTGGEKLFF.

The chain employs TRBV28 and TRBJ2-2; D gene unclear. Germline CDR1 reads MDHEN; CDR2 reads SYDVKM. V was cut by 3 bases and J by 5 bases, with 10 bases left in between. The CDR3 is 14 residues long. This chain's CDR3 is CASSFRRWTGELFF. CDR3 bases: TGTGCCAGCAGTTTCCGCCGCTGGACCGGGGAGCTGTTTTTT.

This clonotype has only one observation. The chain employs TRBV2 and TRBJ2-1; D uncertain. V was cut by 6 bases and J by 7 bases, with 4 bases left in between. Germline V CDR1 and CDR2: SNHLY, FYNNEI. This CDR3 is 10 amino acids long. CDR3 residues: CASSKNEQFF. For the CDR3, the DNA is TGTGCCAGCAGCAAAAATGAGCAGTTCTTC.

CDR3 sequence: CASSPGSTGGTTQYF. The DNA for the CDR3 is TGTGCCAGCAGCCCAGGGTCGACAGGGGGTACGACCCAGTACTTC. This chain uses TRBV5-6 with TRBJ2-5, with TRBD1 matching over 9 bases. Looked up from germline, CDR1 is SGHDT and CDR2 is YYEEEE. The CDR3 spans 15 residues. V shed 4 bases and J 7 bases; nucleotides not matched to a gene: 11.

This chain joins TRBV28 and TRBJ1-4; weak D call: TRBD1 (6 bases). This CDR3 is 14 amino acids long. CDR1 is MDHEN and CDR2 is SYDVKM in the germline V gene. Trimming shortened V by 2 bases and J by 13 bases, and 17 bases separated the two germline ends. The CDR3: CASSLGWGHGLLFF. The CDR3 nucleotides read TGTGCCAGCAGTTTAGGCTGGGGGCATGGTTTACTGTTTTTT.

The J gene is TRBJ1-5, the V gene TRBV20-1; D gene ambiguous. The germline V and J ends were trimmed by 1 base and 2 bases, with 21 bases remaining between them. CDR3 size: 18 residues. Per the germline V gene, CDR1 is DFQATT and CDR2 is SNEGSKA (reference sequence). CDR3: CSARVLGSLTRGNQPQHF. DNA of the CDR3: TGCAGTGCTAGAGTCCTAGGGAGTTTAACGCGGGGCAATCAGCCCCAGCATTTT.

In its sample, this clonotype was seen once. The V and J genes are TRBV6-4 and TRBJ2-1; TRBD2 aligns across 8 bases. The CDR3 is 15 residues long. The ends lost 0 bases at V and 2 bases at J; junction bases unmatched: 0. Germline CDR1 MRHNA, CDR2 SNTAGT. The CDR3 sequence: CASSDSGGAYNEQFF. In nucleotides, the CDR3 is TGTGCCAGCAGTGACTCCGGGGGGGCCTACAATGAGCAGTTCTTC.

This chain joins TRBV4-1 and TRBJ1-2, with D unclear. The CDR3 totals 12 residues. Germline V CDR1 and CDR2: MGHRA, YSYEKL. V lost 1 base, J lost 8 bases, and 8 bases lay in between. CDR3 residues: CASSQVRHGYTF. Written as DNA, the CDR3 is TGCGCCAGCAGCCAAGTCAGGCACGGCTACACCTTC.

V usage is TRBV6-2 or TRBV6-3 and J usage is TRBJ2-7; the D gene could be TRBD1 or TRBD2 (6 bases each). The CDR3 loop spans 18 amino acids. Germline values: CDR1 MNHEY, CDR2 SVGEGT. Trimming stripped 2 bases from V and 2 bases from J, with 22 bases between. CDR3 coding DNA: TGTGCCAGCAGTTACAGGACAGCGGGCGACCTGATAACCTACGAGCAGTACTTC. This sequence encodes CASSYRTAGDLITYEQYF.

This chain links TRBV7-9 with TRBJ2-3; D remains unclear. Trimming shortened V by 5 bases and J by 0 bases, and 24 bases separated the two germline ends. Germline CDR1 is SEHNR and CDR2 is FQNEAQ (reference sequence). This CDR3 region has 19 residues. The CDR3: CASSPRLHTDPLSTDTQYF. CDR3 DNA sequence: TGTGCCAGCAGCCCCCGATTACATACCGACCCCCTTAGCACAGATACGCAGTATTTT.

This chain joins TRBV12-3 or TRBV12-4 and TRBJ2-1; unclear D gene. This CDR3 spans 11 amino acids. Trimming took off 3 bases at V and 8 bases at J, with 5 bases between the two ends. CDR3 DNA: TGTGCCAGCAGTTTTGGGTATGAGCAGTTCTTC. Translating it yields CASSFGYEQFF.

The chain employs TRBV16 and TRBJ2-2; 10 nucleotides agree with TRBD2. Germline values: CDR1 KGHSY, CDR2 FQNENV. Losses at the gene ends were 4 bases for V and 7 bases for J; bases not matched to a gene: 9. This CDR3 contains 16 residues. CDR3 in amino acids: CASSPMGTSVIGELFF. CDR3 bases: TGTGCCAGCAGCCCTATGGGGACTAGCGTCATCGGGGAGCTGTTTTTT.

This chain connects TRBV20-1 to TRBJ2-1; 14 bases fit TRBD2. Unmatched junction bases numbered 7, after V lost 1 base and J lost 2 bases. The CDR3 is 18 amino acids. Germline assignment: CDR1 DFQATT and CDR2 SNEGSKA (reference sequence). The CDR3 region is CSARAGTSGRATYNEQFF. The CDR3 DNA is TGCAGTGCTAGAGCTGGGACTAGCGGGAGAGCCACCTACAATGAGCAGTTCTTC.

The chain employs TRBV7-6 and TRBJ1-2; no firm D call. Germline assignment: CDR1 SGHVS and CDR2 FNYEAQ. The CDR3 is 15 residues long. Trimming stripped 5 bases from V and 2 bases from J, with 15 bases between. CDR3 sequence reads: CASSPGPASNYGYTF. In DNA, the CDR3 is TGTGCCAGCAGCCCCGGCCCGGCATCCAACTATGGCTACACCTTC. The whole variable domain, filled in from reference TRBV7-6 and TRBJ1-2, reads GAGVSQSPRYKVTKRGQDVALRCDPISGHVSLYWYRQALGQGPEFLTYFNYEAQQDKSGLPNDRFSAERPEGSISTLTIQRTEQRDSAMYRCASSPGPASNYGYTFGSGTRLTVV.

V is TRBV28 and J is TRBJ2-7; the match to TRBD2 covers 8 bases. This CDR3 is built from 16 residues. Germline CDR1 MDHEN, CDR2 SYDVKM. After removal of 5 bases from V and 4 bases from J, the junction contained 13 bases not matched to a gene. This CDR3 is CASSRAPSTSAYEQYF. DNA of the CDR3: TGTGCCAGCAGTCGAGCCCCCTCGACTAGCGCGTACGAGCAGTACTTC.